The 13 T cell receptor beta chains presented below share a single source sample, sequenced in a study of OX40 agonist ivuxolimab in advanced cancers. Here immunoSEQ multiplex PCR was the method, and the copy in TCRdb shows in-frame clones only, minus some. The sample contains over 50,000 clones, around 83% of which appear only once. The starting material was CD4+ or CD8+ T cells sorted from blood, obtained in a trial of the OX40 agonist ivuxolimab. The receptor source for this set is an adult with an advanced solid tumor such as melanoma, head and neck, liver or kidney cancer.

This clone has just a few counts. V gene TRBV18 combines with J gene TRBJ2-2, with 11 bases fitting TRBD1. V was pared by 3 bases and J by 3 bases, with 3 bases of the junction left unmatched. The CDR3 is 16 amino acids. Germline V lookup: CDR1 KGHSH, CDR2 LQKENI. The CDR3: CASSPPGQGDTGELFF. CDR3 in DNA: TGTGCCAGCTCACCCCCGGGACAGGGGGACACCGGGGAGCTGTTTTTT.

The genes are TRBV27 and TRBJ2-6; 9 bases align to TRBD1. Trimming at V came to 6 bases and at J to 0 bases, leaving 12 bases not matched to a gene. The length of the CDR3 is 19 residues. The germline gives CDR1 MNHEY, CDR2 SMNVEV (reference sequence). The CDR3 DNA follows: TGTGCCAGCAGCATCACTCGGGACAGGGTGAACTCTGGGGCCAACGTCCTGACTTTC. Protein: CASSITRDRVNSGANVLTF.

Concerning this clone: The same CDR3 also results from other DNA sequences found in this sample. The genes are TRBV2 and TRBJ1-4, with TRBD1 matching over 7 bases. Germline V gene lookup returns CDR1 SNHLY and CDR2 FYNNEI. This CDR3 is built from 14 residues. Trimming cost V 4 bases and J 6 bases; bases outside gene matches: 5. In nucleotides, the CDR3 is TGTGCCAGCAGTGTGAGGGGGCGAGATGAAAAACTGTTTTTT. Protein sequence: CASSVRGRDEKLFF.

The sample holds one count of this clone. V and J are TRBV29-1 and TRBJ1-2, with D maybe TRBD1 (6 bases). Germline lookup yields CDR1 SQVTM and CDR2 ANQGSEA. Trimming took 6 bases from V and 0 from J, leaving 14 bases between them. The CDR3 is 14 residues long. This chain's CDR3 is CSVPRQDSNYGYTF. In nucleotides, the CDR3 is TGCAGCGTACCACGACAGGACTCTAACTATGGCTACACCTTC.

This rearrangement joins TRBV6-6 to TRBJ2-1; 7 nucleotides line up with TRBD2. This CDR3 contains 14 residues. V was pared by 2 bases and J by 9 bases, with 7 bases of the junction left unmatched. Germline-derived CDR1 and CDR2 are MNHNY and SVGAGI (reference sequence). For the CDR3, the DNA is TGTGCCAGCAGTTACGCGGGGGTTCAGGGTGAGCAGTTCTTC. As protein: CASSYAGVQGEQFF.

The gene calls are TRBV14 and TRBJ2-1; D unresolved. From germline, CDR1 is SGHDN and CDR2 FVKESK. Trimming took off 10 bases at V and 1 base at J, with 11 bases between the two ends. The CDR3 runs to 13 residues. This CDR3 reads CATSSGSYNEQFF. In DNA form, the CDR3 reads TGTGCCACCTCCTCAGGTTCCTACAATGAGCAGTTCTTC. Supplemented by reference TRBV14 and TRBJ2-1, the full variable domain reads EAGVTQFPSHSVIEKGQTVTLRCDPISGHDNLYWYRRVMGKEIKFLLHFVKESKQDESGMPNNRFLAERTGGTYSTLKVQPAELEDSGVYFCATSSGSYNEQFFGPGTRLTVL.

This clone has a handful of counts. The rearrangement uses TRBV18 and TRBJ2-1; possibly TRBD2 for D (6 bases). CDR1 KGHSH and CDR2 LQKENI come from the germline V gene. The CDR3 covers 15 residues. Trimming left V 1 base short and J 0 bases short, with 7 bases between. This CDR3 reads CASSPRGNSYNEQFF. In nucleotides, the CDR3 is TGTGCCAGCTCACCACGCGGGAACTCCTACAATGAGCAGTTCTTC.

This chain links TRBV11-1 with TRBJ2-2; TRBD1 is a possible D gene (7 bases). The CDR3 is 14 amino acids. The germline V gene has CDR1 SGHAT and CDR2 FQDESV (reference sequence). V shed 5 bases and J shed 5 bases, with 12 bases lying between them. The CDR3 loop reads CASSGRGRTGELFF. The CDR3 DNA reads TGTGCCAGCAGCGGCAGGGGGAGGACCGGGGAGCTGTTTTTT.

The chain employs TRBV7-7 and TRBJ2-1; TRBD2 is a possible D gene (6 bases). The germline CDR1 and CDR2 sequences are SSHAT and FNYEAQ (reference sequence). V was pared by 5 bases and J by 9 bases, with 17 bases between. The length of the CDR3 is 14 residues. The CDR3 region is CASSPTGAGSEQFF. CDR3 sequence (DNA): TGTGCCAGCAGCCCAACCGGGGCCGGGAGTGAGCAGTTCTTC.

The chain carries TRBV5-1 and TRBJ2-7, with 7 bases that match TRBD1. Germline trimming cut 3 bases from V and 3 bases from J; bases unmatched to any gene: 6. Germline V gives CDR1 SGHRS, CDR2 YFSETQ. The CDR3 has 14 amino acids. CDR3 bases: TGCGCCAGCAGCTATGACAGGGTGTTCTACGAGCAGTACTTC. Its translation is CASSYDRVFYEQYF.

V gene TRBV28 combines with J gene TRBJ2-5; D is undetermined. V was pared by 2 bases and J by 4 bases, with 5 bases between. The CDR3 covers 12 residues. Germline loops: CDR1 MDHEN, CDR2 SYDVKM. The chain's CDR3 is CASSLTGETQYF. CDR3 nucleotide sequence: TGTGCCAGCAGTTTAACCGGAGAGACCCAGTACTTC.

The CDR3 DNA reads TGCAGCGTTGAAGAGTTGGCGGGTGTAGCCAAAAACATTCAGTACTTC. Its translation: CSVEELAGVAKNIQYF. This rearrangement joins TRBV29-1 to TRBJ2-4; a weak D match, TRBD2 (5 bases). The CDR3 loop spans 16 amino acids. V was cut by 0 bases and J by 0 bases, with 12 bases left in between. The V gene's germline CDR1 is SQVTM and CDR2 ANQGSEA. The variable domain in full, with the rest retrieved from reference TRBV29-1 and TRBJ2-4, is SAVISQKPSRDICQRGTSLTIQCQVDSQVTMMFWYRQQPGQSLTLIATANQGSEATYESGFVIDKFPISRPNLTFSTLTVSNMSPEDSSIYLCSVEELAGVAKNIQYFGAGTRLSVL.

The chain has TRBV5-1 and TRBJ1-1, with TRBD1 matching 8 bases. V was pared by 3 bases and J by 0 bases, with 4 bases of the junction left unmatched. CDR3 length equals 15 residues. The germline gives CDR1 SGHRS, CDR2 YFSETQ. The CDR3 coding sequence is TGCGCCAGCAGCTCCACGACAGGGGTGAACACTGAAGCTTTCTTT. Its translation is CASSSTTGVNTEAFF.